The clone carrying this T cell receptor (beta chain) was counted only a few times. The data are from a study of blood T cell repertoires in COVID-19. This CDR3 is 14 amino acids long. The V end was cut by 1 base, the J end by 3 bases, with 6 bases between. CDR1 is SEHNR and CDR2 is FQNEAQ in the germline V gene (reference sequence). Profiling relied on immunoSEQ multiplex PCR, and the TCRdb table lists in-frame clones only, not all of them. The table shows roughly 82,000 clones, with more than 75% occurring only once. This chain connects TRBV7-9 to TRBJ2-2; D is unresolved. Sequenced sample: peripheral blood. The TCR was taken from a man in his sixties with acute or convalescent COVID-19. The CDR3 protein is CASSLDVDTGELFF. CDR3 DNA: TGTGCCAGCAGCTTAGATGTCGACACCGGGGAGCTGTTTTTT.